Included here is one T cell receptor beta chain sequence, with context. The data belong to a study of blood T cell repertoires in COVID-19. Whole-study context: Sources were T cells, B-cell-depleted T cells, or PBMCs; the material itself was cDNA or gDNA.

Produced via immunoSEQ multiplex PCR; TCRdb's table is partial and in-frame only. The sample lists about 290,000 clones, around 90% occurring once. Germline CDR1 reads LNHDA; CDR2 reads SQIVND (reference sequence). The V segment lost 5 bases and the J segment 9 bases; nucleotides outside the gene matches: 10. This CDR3 has 15 residues. This TCR was sampled from a woman aged 40 to 55 who had recovered from COVID-19. The V call is TRBV19, the J call TRBJ2-1, with 10 nucleotides matching TRBD2. Sequenced material: PBMCs or T cells enriched from blood (not recorded which). CDR3 region: CASSPIEREGVEQFF. Here the CDR3 DNA reads TGTGCCAGTAGTCCCATCGAGCGGGAGGGGGTTGAGCAGTTCTTC.